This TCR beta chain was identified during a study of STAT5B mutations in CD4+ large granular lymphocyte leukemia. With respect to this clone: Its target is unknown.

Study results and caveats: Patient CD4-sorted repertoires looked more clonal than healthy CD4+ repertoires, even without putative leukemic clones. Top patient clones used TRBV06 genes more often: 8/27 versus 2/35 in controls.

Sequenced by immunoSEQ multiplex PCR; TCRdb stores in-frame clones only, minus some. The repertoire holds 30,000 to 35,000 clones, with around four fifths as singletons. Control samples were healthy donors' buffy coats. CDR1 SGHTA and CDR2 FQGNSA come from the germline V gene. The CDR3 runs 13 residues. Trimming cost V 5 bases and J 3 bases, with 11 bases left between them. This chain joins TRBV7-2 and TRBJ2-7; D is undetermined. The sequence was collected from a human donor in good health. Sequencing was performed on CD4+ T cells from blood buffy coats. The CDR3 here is CASSPGPNYEQYF. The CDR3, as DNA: TGTGCCAGCAGCCCCGGGCCGAACTACGAGCAGTACTTC.